Shown below are 26 T cell receptor beta chains from a single sample sequenced in a study of breast tumors, draining lymph nodes, adjacent tissues. TCRdb analysed the multiplex PCR reads with MiXCR anew, one entry per CDR3 protein. The sample carries about 63,000 distinct CDR3 sequences, around 52% recorded once. The sequenced material came from breast tumor tissue. The receptors derive from a female donor with breast cancer. Some clones in this sample may be carry-over from other donors' samples.

This clonotype was seen repeatedly, ten times or more. The chain recombines TRBV12-3 or TRBV12-4 with TRBJ2-5, with TRBD2 identical over 12 bases. V was pared by 4 bases and J by 5 bases, with 5 bases of the junction left unmatched. The CDR3 sequence is 15 residues long. The CDR3 region is CASSSSGRALETQYF. DNA of the CDR3: TGTGCCAGCAGTTCTAGCGGGAGGGCCTTGGAGACCCAGTACTTC.

This clonotype was observed at least ten times. The chain joins TRBV5-5 to TRBJ2-3; the D gene could be TRBD1 or TRBD2 (7 bases each). Germline CDR1 reads SGHKS; CDR2 reads YYEKEE (reference sequence). This CDR3 comprises 17 residues. V dropped 3 bases and J dropped 3 bases, with 20 bases sitting between them. The CDR3 bases are TGTGCCAGCAGCTACTCCGGGAGGCAGGGGGTGACAGATACGCAGTATTTT. Translation gives CASSYSGRQGVTDTQYF.

The CDR3 sequence is CASSLDYSTDTQYF. DNA for the CDR3: TGTGCCAGCAGCTTAGACTACTCCACAGATACGCAGTATTTT. V usage is TRBV7-3 and J usage is TRBJ2-3, with a possible D match to TRBD2 (5 bases). This CDR3 is 14 amino acids long. V lost 2 bases and J 2 bases, leaving 8 bases between the germline ends. From germline, CDR1 is SGHTA and CDR2 FQGTGA.

V usage is TRBV19 and J usage is TRBJ1-1; no clear D gene. Germline V lookup: CDR1 LNHDA, CDR2 SQIVND (reference sequence). V was trimmed by 2 bases and J by 0 bases, leaving 4 bases between them. The CDR3 runs to 13 residues. CDR3 coding DNA: TGTGCCAGTAGTATAAAGGTGAACACTGAAGCTTTCTTT. This encodes CASSIKVNTEAFF. The variable domain in full, completed from reference TRBV19 and TRBJ1-1, reads DGGITQSPKYLFRKEGQNVTLSCEQNLNHDAMYWYRQDPGQGLRLIYYSQIVNDFQKGDIAEGYSVSREKKESFPLTVTSAQKNPTAFYLCASSIKVNTEAFFGQGTRLTVV.

This clonotype was observed once. V is TRBV29-1 and J is TRBJ1-2; D remains ambiguous. From germline, CDR1 is SQVTM and CDR2 ANQGSEA. CDR3 length: 12 residues. Between the trimmed V and J ends, which lost 8 bases and 5 bases, there was a span of 15 bases. The chain's CDR3 is CSLQQRLYGYTF. CDR3 DNA sequence: TGCAGCCTACAGCAACGGTTGTATGGCTACACCTTC.

Notes on this clonotype: Likely a read error: the CDR3 ends without its conserved phenylalanine or tryptophan. No DNA is shown, since the ends of the CDR3 on it are uncertain; the CDR3 is the one TCRdb lists. The rearrangement uses TRBV5-6 and TRBJ1-3; TRBD1 is taken as the D call from the table, unchecked against the DNA. Ends included, the CDR3 has 12 residues. Germline V gene data show CDR1 as SGHDT and CDR2 as YYEEEE. This CDR3 reads CASSLAGDTGIA.

This clonotype was counted ten times or more. This rearrangement joins TRBV29-1 to TRBJ2-1, with 11 nucleotides matching TRBD2. The CDR3 is 15 residues long. Germline V gene data show CDR1 as SQVTM and CDR2 as ANQGSEA. V gave up 7 bases and J gave up 12 bases; unmatched junction bases: 17. The CDR3 protein is CSAKNTGTSGAGQFF. The CDR3, as DNA: TGCAGCGCTAAAAACACTGGGACTAGCGGCGCTGGGCAGTTCTTC.

The CDR3 sequence is CAWSVTGLSYELFF. The CDR3 DNA is TGTGCCTGGAGTGTCACCGGACTTTCCTACGAGCTGTTTTTT. This chain links TRBV30 with TRBJ2-2; perhaps TRBD2 as D (5 bases). In germline, CDR1 is GTSNPN, CDR2 SVGIG (reference sequence). V dropped 0 bases and J dropped 11 bases, with 16 bases sitting between them. The CDR3 contains 14 residues.

This clonotype appeared many times. The V call is TRBV5-6, the J call TRBJ2-7; D gene unclear. This CDR3 has 14 residues. The ends were cut back, 6 bases at V and 0 bases at J, with 13 bases in the middle. Germline V gives CDR1 SGHDT, CDR2 YYEEEE. The CDR3 sequence is CASTHTSDSYEQYF. The CDR3, as DNA: TGTGCCAGCACTCACACGTCAGACTCCTACGAGCAGTACTTC.

The chain employs TRBV25-1 and TRBJ2-1; 8 nucleotides align to TRBD1. Germline V CDR1 and CDR2: MGHDK, SYGVNS. The CDR3 covers 16 residues. Trimming cost V 4 bases and J 3 bases; bases outside gene matches: 8. CDR3 amino acids: CASSVPGTGSYNEQFF. The CDR3 coding sequence is TGTGCCAGCAGTGTCCCCGGGACAGGTAGCTACAATGAGCAGTTCTTC.

The chain has TRBV29-1 and TRBJ1-4; D remains unclear. V lost 4 bases and J lost 10, with 10 bases in between. Germline CDR1 and CDR2: SQVTM and ANQGSEA. The CDR3 covers 11 residues. CDR3 loop: CSVGGTGKLFF. CDR3 in DNA: TGCAGCGTTGGGGGAACGGGAAAACTGTTTTTT.

About this clonotype itself: Being one base from a much bigger clone, this may be a read error. The chain links TRBV19 to TRBJ2-5; TRBD2 matches at 7 bases. V trimming: 5 bases; J trimming: 2 bases; junction bases outside the gene matches: 8. The CDR3 spans 15 residues. Germline CDR1 reads LNHDA; CDR2 reads SQIVND (reference sequence). The CDR3 is CASSSWEGRQETQYF. The DNA of the CDR3 is TGTGCCAGTAGTTCGTGGGAGGGCCGGCAAGAGACCCAGTACTTC.

V gene TRBV5-6 combines with J gene TRBJ1-1, with unresolved D. Germline CDR1 is SGHDT and CDR2 is YYEEEE. The V end was cut by 2 bases, the J end by 10 bases, with 15 bases between. The CDR3 consists of 13 residues. For the CDR3, the DNA is TGTGCCAGCAGCTTTACCGTCCAGAAAGGAGCTTTCTTT. Translating gives CASSFTVQKGAFF. The whole variable domain, filled in from reference TRBV5-6 and TRBJ1-1, reads DAGVTQSPTHLIKTRGQQVTLRCSPKSGHDTVSWYQQALGQGPQFIFQYYEEEERQRGNFPDRFSGHQFPNYSSELNVNALLLGDSALYLCASSFTVQKGAFFGQGTRLTVV.

This clonotype appeared many times. This chain joins TRBV6-6 and TRBJ2-7, with D hard to call. The CDR3 sequence is 13 residues long. Germline V gene sequence: CDR1 MNHNY, CDR2 SVGAGI (reference sequence). Trimming shortened V by 5 bases and J by 0 bases, and 8 bases separated the two germline ends. The chain's CDR3 is CASSTRLSYEQYF. The CDR3 region has the DNA TGTGCCAGCAGTACCCGACTCTCCTACGAGCAGTACTTC.

This clonotype has a count of ten or more. This chain uses TRBV6-5 with TRBJ2-3; D may correspond to TRBD1 or TRBD2 (5 bases each). In germline, CDR1 is MNHEY, CDR2 SVGAGI. The CDR3 consists of 16 residues. The ends were cut back, 0 bases at V and 5 bases at J, with 15 bases in the middle. CDR3 sequence (DNA): TGTGCCAGCAGTTACTCAGGCGAGGGGCATGGAGATACGCAGTATTTT. It is translated as CASSYSGEGHGDTQYF.

The chain combines TRBV20-1 with TRBJ1-5; 10 bases are shared with TRBD1. J lost 1 base, V lost 6 bases, and 3 bases had no gene match. The CDR3 totals 14 residues. Germline V gene data show CDR1 as DFQATT and CDR2 as SNEGSKA (reference sequence). CDR3 loop: CSAPTGGSNQPQHF. The DNA of the CDR3 is TGCAGTGCCCCGACAGGGGGCAGCAATCAGCCCCAGCATTTT.

This clonotype was counted many times. This chain links TRBV5-1 with TRBJ2-5; weak D call: TRBD1 (5 bases). The V end lost 4 bases, the J end lost 8 bases, and 18 bases lay between the germline ends. The CDR3 is 14 residues long. Germline V gene sequence: CDR1 SGHRS, CDR2 YFSETQ. Here the CDR3 DNA reads TGCGCCAGCAGCCATCGAACTCAACAGGACACCCAGTACTTC. Translated, it gives CASSHRTQQDTQYF.

The chain has TRBV7-9 and TRBJ2-5; 7 bases fit TRBD1. The V and J ends lost 1 base and 7 bases, in that order; junction bases with no gene match: 6. Germline CDR1 is SEHNR and CDR2 is FQNEAQ (reference sequence). This CDR3 is built from 14 residues. The CDR3 spells CASSLEGRDRTQYF. CDR3 sequence (DNA): TGTGCCAGCAGCTTAGAGGGAAGGGACAGGACCCAGTACTTC.

On this clonotype itself: Germline is not matched at one junction end, which may reflect a read error. The chain employs TRBV6-5 and TRBJ2-5, with 8 bases fitting TRBD2. The length of the CDR3 is 14 residues. CDR1 MNHEY and CDR2 SVGAGI come from the germline V gene. CDR3 sequence: CASRYPGLGSPLYF. The CDR3, as DNA: TGTGCCAGCCGTTATCCGGGACTAGGTTCCCCTCTTTACTTC.

J is TRBJ2-7 and V is TRBV20-1, with D perhaps matching TRBD2 (6 bases). Germline lookup yields CDR1 DFQATT and CDR2 SNEGSKA (reference sequence). The V gene lost 4 bases and the J gene lost 3 bases, with 16 bases spanning the gap. There are 14 residues in the CDR3. The DNA of the CDR3 is TGCAGTGCTACCTCCGGGACTTACTTCTACGAGCAGTACTTC. This gives the protein CSATSGTYFYEQYF.

This chain links TRBV2 with TRBJ2-1, with D maybe TRBD2 (6 bases). This CDR3 comprises 14 residues. Germline-derived CDR1 and CDR2 are SNHLY and FYNNEI. Trimming removed 7 bases at V and 0 bases at J, with 10 bases between. The CDR3: CASKYGSSYNEQFF. CDR3 sequence (DNA): TGTGCCAGCAAATACGGGAGCTCCTACAATGAGCAGTTCTTC.

The chain links TRBV11-2 to TRBJ1-6; possibly TRBD1 for D (6 bases). Germline-derived CDR1 and CDR2 are SGHAT and FQNNGV. The length of the CDR3 is 14 residues. V was pared by 5 bases and J by 5 bases, with 10 bases between. In nucleotides, the CDR3 is TGTGCCAGCAGCCTGACAGGCAATAATTCACCCCTCCACTTT. It translates to CASSLTGNNSPLHF.

This clonotype qualifies as medium-sized. This chain's CDR3 is CASRLAGGPSDTQYF. The DNA for the CDR3 is TGTGCCAGCAGGCTAGCGGGGGGGCCGTCGGATACGCAGTATTTT. The chain joins TRBV2 to TRBJ2-3, with 12 bases matching TRBD2. Germline V gives CDR1 SNHLY, CDR2 FYNNEI. The CDR3 has 15 residues. V gave up 6 bases and J gave up 6 bases; unmatched junction bases: 7.

This clonotype was counted ten times or more. This chain's CDR3 is CATSRSDQYQETQYF. CDR3 nucleotides: TGTGCCACCAGCAGATCGGACCAGTACCAAGAGACCCAGTACTTC. J is TRBJ2-5 and V is TRBV15; D remains unclear. Germline V gene sequence: CDR1 LNHNV, CDR2 YYDKDF (reference sequence). With 2 bases removed from V and 0 bases from J, the gap between germline ends came to 10 bases. CDR3 length: 15 residues.

This clonotype was detected a few times. The chain recombines TRBV20-1 with TRBJ1-1; possibly TRBD1 for D (5 bases). From germline, CDR1 is DFQATT and CDR2 SNEGSKA (reference sequence). Trimming took 0 bases from V and 0 from J, leaving 11 bases between them. The CDR3 spans 15 residues. The CDR3: CSARDAGGLNTEAFF. The DNA for the CDR3 is TGCAGTGCTAGAGATGCGGGGGGACTGAACACTGAAGCTTTCTTT.

As to this clonotype: A junction boundary mismatches the germline segment, possibly from a read error. The chain is built from TRBV20-1 and TRBJ2-1, with TRBD2 as a possible D gene (5 bases). CDR3 length: 12 residues. Germline CDR1 is DFQATT and CDR2 is SNEGSKA (reference sequence). Here the CDR3 DNA reads TGCAGTGCTAGTGAGGGCCTAAATGAGCCGTTCTTC. It encodes CSASEGLNEPFF.